The entry below gives a single T cell receptor (beta chain) sequence along with its context. What it binds is unknown. The same CDR3 can be traced to other DNA sequences in this sample. Assay used: immunoSEQ multiplex PCR; TCRdb lists only in-frame clones, some missing. The sample shows about 130,000 clones, approximately 94% of them seen only once. These data come from a study of T cell responses to AZD1222 COVID-19 vaccine. General study findings and limits: The donors showed a predominance of white British ancestry and of females, with possible underestimation of clonal diversity. Only 5 or 6 AZD1222 recipients tested seropositive at baseline. Reports indicate that nearly half of spike-specific TCRs are directed at unmutated variant regions. Every sample of the repertoires postdated the peak T cell response.

CDR3 length: 14 residues. V dropped 4 bases and J dropped 4; count of bases not matched to a gene: 5. CDR1 is SGHRS, CDR2 YFSETQ, per germline. Here the sequenced sample was peripheral blood, taken on day 0 of AZD1222 vaccination. The source of this sequence is an adult in good health. The V call is TRBV5-1, the J call TRBJ2-7; 10 bases line up with TRBD1. This chain's CDR3 is CASSPGQGGYEQYF. The CDR3 bases are TGCGCCAGCAGCCCCGGACAGGGGGGGTACGAGCAGTACTTC.